The following is a TCR beta chain sequence with its context. Its antigen is not yet known. Per-base quality was not reported, and no clone a single base away is much larger than it. The sample comes from a study of Tregs in tolerant kidney transplant recipients (dated by TCRdb to the late 2010s). About the investigation overall: Before combined kidney and bone marrow transplantation, this study identified donor-specific regulatory T cells using TCRbeta sequencing and then followed those same cells after transplant. Overall results and qualifications from the work: Expanding Tregs with activated donor B cells appeared to identify the most biologically relevant and donor-specific TCRbeta repertoire. Because the study included only a small number of patients, the results must be confirmed in larger populations and under other immunosuppression protocols. Donor-specific Treg expansion exceeded global Treg expansion in tolerant patients, suggesting antigen-driven rather than nonspecific expansion. Biological reproducibility was not directly assessed, although technical replication error appeared to be minimal. Because the PCR primers were changed over time for some patients, nucleotide-level comparison could not be performed across the samples from those patients.

Transplants used related donors with nonmyeloablative bone marrow transplantation; mixed chimerism was transient in the human trials. Thawed PBMCs were FACS-sorted into unstimulated Tregs (CD4+CD25+CD127-), CD4+ non-Tregs (CD4+CD25-), CD4 cells and CD8 cells. Patients were several combined kidney and bone marrow transplant recipients from the ITN036ST trial, and only these trial subjects had samples available. Healthy control blood was separated into PBMCs by Ficoll density gradient and cryopreserved, and patient PBMCs were collected both before and after transplant. For TCRbeta CDR3 sequencing, genomic DNA was extracted from sorted cells using the QIAGEN DNeasy Blood and Tissue Kit. High-throughput TCRbeta CDR3 sequencing, which included PCR amplification with bias correction and internal controls, was done commercially through immunoSEQ. The original pipeline was this. Unique productive TCRbeta sequences were defined by CDR3 nucleotide sequence when primers matched and otherwise by CDR3 amino acid sequence together with Vbeta and Jbeta genes. Sorting error was corrected by removing sequences shared between sorted populations at a frequency ratio of 2:1 or less, and the remaining shared sequences were assigned to the higher population. Donor-reactive sequences were defined as at least 5-fold expanded in CFSE-low cells versus unstimulated cells, with frequency of at least 0.01% in CFSE-low cells. Jensen-Shannon divergence, calculated on the top 100 TCRbeta sequences ranked by frequency, was used to quantify repertoire divergence. For any sample with multiple sequencing runs, sorting error was corrected in each run separately before the runs were pooled. TCRdb limited this immuneACCESS table to in-frame rearrangements with V and J called. A share of clones is missing; checked studies link under half to unresolved V genes, and the rest is unexplained. The V and J calls and clone size are taken from that table; D and trimming were inferred from the DNA. The sample has 75,000 to 100,000 clones on record, under 95% of them singletons. The ten largest account for 1.6% of the sample.

The CDR3 numbers 19 residues from cysteine through phenylalanine. Only CDR3 DNA is held: 57 bases, read in frame from base 1. Deletion took 1 base off V and 0 bases off J, with a span of 20 bases between the germline ends. From the germline V gene, CDR1 is MGHRA and CDR2 is YSYEKL. The rearrangement combines TRBV4-1 with TRBJ2-3; TRBD1 could be the D gene, as 6 bases match. The sequencing here drew on CD4+ T cells from blood (PBMCs), taken 12 months after the transplant. The TCR sequence derives from a human patient who received a combined kidney and bone marrow transplant. Donor T cells from the graft may be present among the T cells after a transplant. The sequence in DNA is TGCGCCAGCAGCCAAGTTCTTCAGGGGAGCAGGACTAGCACAGATACGCAGTATTTT. Translated, it reads CASSQVLQGSRTSTDTQYF.